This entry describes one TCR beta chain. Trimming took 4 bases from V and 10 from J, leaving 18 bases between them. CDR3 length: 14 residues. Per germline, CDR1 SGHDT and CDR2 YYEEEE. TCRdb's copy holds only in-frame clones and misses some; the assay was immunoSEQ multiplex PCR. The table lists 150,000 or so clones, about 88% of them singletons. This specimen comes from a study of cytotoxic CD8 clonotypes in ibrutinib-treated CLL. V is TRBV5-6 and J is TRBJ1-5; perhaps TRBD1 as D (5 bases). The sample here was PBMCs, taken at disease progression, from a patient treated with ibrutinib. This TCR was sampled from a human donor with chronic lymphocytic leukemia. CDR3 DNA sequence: TGTGCCAGCAGCCCGGCGGGGCTCCCGGAACCCCAGCATTTT. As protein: CASSPAGLPEPQHF.